Listed below are T cell receptor beta chains from one sample, sequenced in a study of early T cells in non-severe SARS-CoV-2 infection. TCRdb reanalysed the 5' RACE reads using MiXCR and keeps one entry per CDR3 protein. The table has tens of thousands of distinct CDR3 sequences, around 12% seen once. Source material: whole blood. The receptors stem from an adult who was a healthcare worker with PCR-confirmed SARS-CoV-2 infection or an uninfected control (not recorded which). Both conserved end residues are trimmed from each CDR3. Each record gives: V gene, clone size, CDR3 protein. Where a row states a size, it is once, few, many or the class of an expanded clone; other rows omit it.

V gene: TRBV11-2; clone size: once; CDR3 protein: ASTQDHINTEAF
V gene: TRBV5-4; clone size: .; CDR3 protein: ASSLMGWNYGYT
V gene: TRBV18; clone size: .; CDR3 protein: ASSPSDGVPDTQY
V gene: TRBV6-6; clone size: many; CDR3 protein: ASSYSTGPYGYT
V gene: TRBV7-2; clone size: .; CDR3 protein: ASSASVAGANVLT
V gene: TRBV2; clone size: few; CDR3 protein: ASLLAINEIAKNIQY
V gene: TRBV7-8; clone size: .; CDR3 protein: ASSYTRTSGSWQY
V gene: TRBV20-1; clone size: .; CDR3 protein: SAPRVQETQY
V gene: TRBV29-1; clone size: many; CDR3 protein: SVEGDGSNEQF
V gene: TRBV5-4; clone size: .; CDR3 protein: ASSPMTGAETQY
V gene: TRBV3-1; clone size: .; CDR3 protein: ASSHLLAGGEETQY
V gene: TRBV5-1; clone size: many; CDR3 protein: ASSSDSPIGELF
V gene: TRBV18; clone size: few; CDR3 protein: ASSPTSGRAGEQF
V gene: TRBV3-2; clone size: .; CDR3 protein: ASSLRGLAGFSGANVLT
V gene: TRBV7-3; clone size: many; CDR3 protein: ASSPYRLEVGTGELF
V gene: TRBV20-1; clone size: many; CDR3 protein: SASRGYSNQPQH
V gene: TRBV7-2; clone size: .; CDR3 protein: ASSFPSGRATDTQY
V gene: TRBV7-9; clone size: .; CDR3 protein: ASSSQGVSGDSKTYNEQF
V gene: TRBV7-9; clone size: many; CDR3 protein: ASSLSTGGTENTEAF
V gene: TRBV7-3; clone size: .; CDR3 protein: ASSSRLAGNNEQF
V gene: TRBV5-1; clone size: few; CDR3 protein: ASSSDRGKETQY
V gene: TRBV7-2; clone size: many; CDR3 protein: AAGGTTHNEQF
V gene: TRBV11-2; clone size: many; CDR3 protein: ASSHGLAGQSGNEQF
V gene: TRBV18; clone size: .; CDR3 protein: ASSTSLSPLH
V gene: TRBV12-3/TRBV12-4; clone size: few; CDR3 protein: ASSLWGETQY
V gene: TRBV2; clone size: .; CDR3 protein: ASSEVRVGTDTQY
V gene: TRBV20-1; clone size: few; CDR3 protein: SARPTGGLFV
V gene: TRBV6-2/TRBV6-3; clone size: few; CDR3 protein: ASRDTAVRSQPQH
V gene: TRBV29-1; clone size: few; CDR3 protein: SVGGVLDEQY
V gene: TRBV29-1; clone size: .; CDR3 protein: SGSGTGNIGDYGYT
V gene: TRBV18; clone size: .; CDR3 protein: ASPKVLGGNEQF
V gene: TRBV2; clone size: few; CDR3 protein: ASTLDGTQETQY
V gene: TRBV19; clone size: .; CDR3 protein: ASSIDLEETQY
V gene: TRBV11-2; clone size: few; CDR3 protein: ASSSDALSGRVIDTQY
V gene: TRBV9; clone size: .; CDR3 protein: ASSVQAGARNEQF
V gene: TRBV29-1; clone size: .; CDR3 protein: SGGQAYEQY
V gene: TRBV30; clone size: many; CDR3 protein: AWSLPIAPRVF
V gene: TRBV12-3/TRBV12-4; clone size: many; CDR3 protein: ASSPHYRHLGYT
V gene: TRBV6-2/TRBV6-3; clone size: .; CDR3 protein: ASSYPDRLAKPYEQY
V gene: TRBV2; clone size: .; CDR3 protein: ASSTRLAVTVAEQF
V gene: TRBV7-6; clone size: few; CDR3 protein: ASSSGSSYNSPLH
V gene: TRBV20-1; clone size: .; CDR3 protein: SASRRESSTDTQY
V gene: TRBV6-5; clone size: .; CDR3 protein: ASSYAAVMNTEAF
V gene: TRBV27; clone size: few; CDR3 protein: ASSSRPRGPVKKGLYQPQH
V gene: TRBV29-1; clone size: .; CDR3 protein: SVGTGGNSPLH
V gene: TRBV5-4; clone size: .; CDR3 protein: ASSLEPGLARHEQY
V gene: TRBV5-1; clone size: once; CDR3 protein: ASSWVAGSYEQY
V gene: TRBV12-3/TRBV12-4; clone size: .; CDR3 protein: ASSQRTENTEAF
V gene: TRBV6-6; clone size: .; CDR3 protein: ASSSPHNEQF
V gene: TRBV18; clone size: many; CDR3 protein: ASSLGTVYTEAF
V gene: TRBV7-2; clone size: .; CDR3 protein: ASSLGLAYSYNEQF
V gene: TRBV7-2; clone size: .; CDR3 protein: ASSLEREAEQF
V gene: TRBV4-2; clone size: few; CDR3 protein: ASSQVQGTGELF
V gene: TRBV5-8; clone size: .; CDR3 protein: ASSDGRYQETQY
V gene: TRBV2; clone size: .; CDR3 protein: ASSEVSDTQY
V gene: TRBV7-9; clone size: .; CDR3 protein: ASSLAPRGASDEQY